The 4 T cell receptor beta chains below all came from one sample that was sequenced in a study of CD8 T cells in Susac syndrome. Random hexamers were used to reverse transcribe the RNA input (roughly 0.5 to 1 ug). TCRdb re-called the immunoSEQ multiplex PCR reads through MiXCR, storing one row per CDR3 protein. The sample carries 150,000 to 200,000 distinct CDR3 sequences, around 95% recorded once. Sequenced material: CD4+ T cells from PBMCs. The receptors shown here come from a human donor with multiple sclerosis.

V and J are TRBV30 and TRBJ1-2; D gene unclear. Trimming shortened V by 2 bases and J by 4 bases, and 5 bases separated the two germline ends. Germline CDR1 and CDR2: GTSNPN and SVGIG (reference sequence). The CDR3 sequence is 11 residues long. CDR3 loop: CAWSMVYGYTF. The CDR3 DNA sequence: TGTGCCTGGAGTATGGTCTATGGCTACACCTTC.

DNA of the CDR3: TGTGCCAGCAGCCAAGTGAGCGGGACTGAAGCTTTCTTT. The encoded protein is CASSQVSGTEAFF. The chain is built from TRBV3-1 and TRBJ1-1; D not certain. V was cut by 1 base and J by 5 bases, with 8 bases left in between. Looked up from germline, CDR1 is LGHDT and CDR2 is YNNKEL (reference sequence). CDR3 length equals 13 residues.

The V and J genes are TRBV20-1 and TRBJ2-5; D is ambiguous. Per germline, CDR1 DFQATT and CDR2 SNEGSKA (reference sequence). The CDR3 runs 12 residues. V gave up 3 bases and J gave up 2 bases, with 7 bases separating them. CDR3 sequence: CSARAVQETQYF. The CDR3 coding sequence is TGCAGTGCTAGGGCCGTACAAGAGACCCAGTACTTC.

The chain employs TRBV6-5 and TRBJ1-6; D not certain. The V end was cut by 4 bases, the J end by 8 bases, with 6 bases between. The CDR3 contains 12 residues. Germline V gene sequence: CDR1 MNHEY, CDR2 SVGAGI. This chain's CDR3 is CASSFRHSPLHF. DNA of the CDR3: TGTGCCAGCAGTTTTCGTCATTCACCCCTCCACTTT.